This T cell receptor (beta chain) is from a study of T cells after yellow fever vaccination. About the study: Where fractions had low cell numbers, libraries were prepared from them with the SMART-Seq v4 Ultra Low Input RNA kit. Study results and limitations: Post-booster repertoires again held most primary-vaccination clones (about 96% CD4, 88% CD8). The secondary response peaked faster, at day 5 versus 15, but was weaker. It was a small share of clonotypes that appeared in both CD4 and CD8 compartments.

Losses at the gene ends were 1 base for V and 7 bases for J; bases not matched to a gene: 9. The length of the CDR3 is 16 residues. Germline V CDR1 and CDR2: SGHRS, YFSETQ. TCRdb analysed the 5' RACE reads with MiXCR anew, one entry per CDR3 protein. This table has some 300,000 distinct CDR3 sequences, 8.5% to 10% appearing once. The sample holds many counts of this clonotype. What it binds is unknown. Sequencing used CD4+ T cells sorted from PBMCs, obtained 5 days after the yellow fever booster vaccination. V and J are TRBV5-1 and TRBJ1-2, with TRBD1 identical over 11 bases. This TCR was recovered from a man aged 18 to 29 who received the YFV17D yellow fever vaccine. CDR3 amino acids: CASSLYSGQGASGYTF. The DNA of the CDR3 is TGCGCCAGCAGCTTGTATTCCGGACAGGGGGCCAGTGGCTACACCTTC.